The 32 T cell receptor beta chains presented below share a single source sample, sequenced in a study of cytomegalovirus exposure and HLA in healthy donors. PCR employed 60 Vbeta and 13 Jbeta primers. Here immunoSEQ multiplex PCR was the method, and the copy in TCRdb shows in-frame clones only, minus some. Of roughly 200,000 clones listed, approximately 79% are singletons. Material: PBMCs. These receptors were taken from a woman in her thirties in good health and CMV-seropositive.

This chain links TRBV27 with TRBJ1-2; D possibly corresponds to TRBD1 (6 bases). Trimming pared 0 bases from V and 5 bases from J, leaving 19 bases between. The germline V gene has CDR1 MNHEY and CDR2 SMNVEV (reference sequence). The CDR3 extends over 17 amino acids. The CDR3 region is CASSLSWGGAKEYGYTF. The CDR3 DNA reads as TGTGCCAGCAGTTTATCGTGGGGGGGGGCCAAGGAATATGGCTACACCTTC.

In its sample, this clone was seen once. The CDR3 nucleotides read TGTGCCAGCAGTTTATTCCCACAACAAGCAAAGGGGGGGACCACAGATACGCAGTATTTT. Translated, it gives CASSLFPQQAKGGTTDTQYF. The V and J genes are TRBV27 and TRBJ2-3; D is perhaps TRBD2 (7 bases). Deletions cut 1 base from V and 2 bases from J, with 25 bases between. This CDR3 has 20 residues. Germline assignment: CDR1 MNHEY and CDR2 SMNVEV (reference sequence).

The CDR3 reads CAISETGGTEAFF. The CDR3 coding sequence is TGTGCCATCAGTGAAACAGGGGGCACTGAAGCTTTCTTT. V usage is TRBV10-3 and J usage is TRBJ1-1; 8 nucleotides match TRBD1. Germline-derived CDR1 and CDR2 are ENHRY and SYGVKD. CDR3 length equals 13 residues. The V gene end was trimmed by 3 bases and the J gene end by 4 bases; junction bases not matched to a gene: 1.

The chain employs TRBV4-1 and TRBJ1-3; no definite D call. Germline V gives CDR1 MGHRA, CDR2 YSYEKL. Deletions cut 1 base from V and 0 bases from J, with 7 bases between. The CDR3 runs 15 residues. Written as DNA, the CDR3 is TGCGCCAGCAGCCAAGGTACGGGCTCTGGAAACACCATATATTTT. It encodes CASSQGTGSGNTIYF.

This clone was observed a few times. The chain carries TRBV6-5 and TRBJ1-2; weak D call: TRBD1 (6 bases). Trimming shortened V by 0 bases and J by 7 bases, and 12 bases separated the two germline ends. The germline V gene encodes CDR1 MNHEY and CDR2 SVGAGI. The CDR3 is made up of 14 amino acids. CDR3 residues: CASSYSYRVSGYTF. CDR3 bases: TGTGCCAGCAGTTACTCGTACAGGGTATCTGGCTACACCTTC.

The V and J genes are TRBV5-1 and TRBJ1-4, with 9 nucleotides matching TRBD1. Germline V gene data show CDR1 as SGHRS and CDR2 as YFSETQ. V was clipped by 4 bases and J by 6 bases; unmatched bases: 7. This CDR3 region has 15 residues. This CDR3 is CASSPLTGGDEKLFF. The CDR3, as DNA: TGCGCCAGCAGCCCATTGACAGGGGGGGATGAAAAACTGTTTTTT.

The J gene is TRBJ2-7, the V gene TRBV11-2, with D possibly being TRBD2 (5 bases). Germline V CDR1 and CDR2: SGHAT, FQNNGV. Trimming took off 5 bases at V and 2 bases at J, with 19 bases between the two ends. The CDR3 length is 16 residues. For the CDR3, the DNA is TGTGCCAGCAGCATACGGCTGGGGTGGGGAGCCTACGAGCAGTACTTC. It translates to CASSIRLGWGAYEQYF.

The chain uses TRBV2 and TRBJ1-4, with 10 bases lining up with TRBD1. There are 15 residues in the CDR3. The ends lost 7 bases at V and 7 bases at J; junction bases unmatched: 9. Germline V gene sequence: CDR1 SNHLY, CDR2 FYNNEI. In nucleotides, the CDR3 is TGTGCCAGCACCTTAGACAGGGGGCAAGGTGAAAAACTGTTTTTT. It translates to CASTLDRGQGEKLFF.

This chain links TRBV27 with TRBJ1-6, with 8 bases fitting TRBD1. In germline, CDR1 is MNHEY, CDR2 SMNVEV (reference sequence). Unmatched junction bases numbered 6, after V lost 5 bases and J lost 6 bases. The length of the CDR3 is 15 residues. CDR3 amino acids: CASSAQTGANSPLHF. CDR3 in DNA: TGTGCCAGCAGTGCGCAGACAGGGGCTAATTCACCCCTCCACTTT.

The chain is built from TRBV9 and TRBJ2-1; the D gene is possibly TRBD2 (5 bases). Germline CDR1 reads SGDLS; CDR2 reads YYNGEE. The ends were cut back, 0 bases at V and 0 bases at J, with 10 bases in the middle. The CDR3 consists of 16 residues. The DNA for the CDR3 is TGTGCCAGCAGCGTAGGATCGGGGAGCTCCTACAATGAGCAGTTCTTC. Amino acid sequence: CASSVGSGSSYNEQFF.

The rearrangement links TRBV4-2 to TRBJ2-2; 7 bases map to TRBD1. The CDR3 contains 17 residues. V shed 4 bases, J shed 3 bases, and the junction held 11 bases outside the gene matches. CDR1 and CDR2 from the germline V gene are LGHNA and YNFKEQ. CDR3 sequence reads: CASSRYTTGVDTGELFF. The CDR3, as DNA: TGTGCCAGCAGCCGCTACACCACAGGGGTGGACACCGGGGAGCTGTTTTTT.

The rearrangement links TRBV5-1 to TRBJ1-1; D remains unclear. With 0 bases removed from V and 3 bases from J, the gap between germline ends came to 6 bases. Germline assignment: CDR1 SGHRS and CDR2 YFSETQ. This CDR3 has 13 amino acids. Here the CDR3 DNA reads TGCGCCAGCAGCTTGGCCGGGGACACTGAAGCTTTCTTT. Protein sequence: CASSLAGDTEAFF. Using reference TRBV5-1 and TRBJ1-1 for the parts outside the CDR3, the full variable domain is KAGVTQTPRYLIKTRGQQVTLSCSPISGHRSVSWYQQTPGQGLQFLFEYFSETQRNKGNFPGRFSGRQFSNSRSEMNVSTLELGDSALYLCASSLAGDTEAFFGQGTRLTVV.

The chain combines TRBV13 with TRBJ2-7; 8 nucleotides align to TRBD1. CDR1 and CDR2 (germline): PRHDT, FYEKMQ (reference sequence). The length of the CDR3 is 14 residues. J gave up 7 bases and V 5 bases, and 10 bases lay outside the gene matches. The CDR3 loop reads CASSVTGTGWEQYF. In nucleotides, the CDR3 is TGTGCCAGCAGCGTAACCGGGACAGGTTGGGAGCAGTACTTC.

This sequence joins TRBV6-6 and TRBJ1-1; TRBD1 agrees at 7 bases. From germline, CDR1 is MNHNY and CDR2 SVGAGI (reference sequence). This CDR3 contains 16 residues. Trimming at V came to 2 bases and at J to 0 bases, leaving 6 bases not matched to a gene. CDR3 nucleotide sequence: TGTGCCAGCAGTTACGGACAGGCATACATGAACACTGAAGCTTTCTTT. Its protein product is CASSYGQAYMNTEAFF.

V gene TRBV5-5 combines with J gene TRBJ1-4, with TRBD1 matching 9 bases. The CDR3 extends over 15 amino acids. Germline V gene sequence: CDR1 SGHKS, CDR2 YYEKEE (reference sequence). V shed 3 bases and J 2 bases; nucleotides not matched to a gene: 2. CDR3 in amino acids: CASSWTGDTNEKLFF. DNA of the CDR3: TGTGCCAGCAGCTGGACAGGGGACACTAATGAAAAACTGTTTTTT.

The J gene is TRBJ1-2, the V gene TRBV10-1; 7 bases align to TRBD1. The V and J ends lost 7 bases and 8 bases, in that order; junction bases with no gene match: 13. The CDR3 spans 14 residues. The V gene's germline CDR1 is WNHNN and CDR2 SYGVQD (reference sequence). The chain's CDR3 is CASTRRDSSLGYTF. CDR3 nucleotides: TGCGCCAGCACCAGAAGGGACAGTTCACTGGGCTACACCTTC.

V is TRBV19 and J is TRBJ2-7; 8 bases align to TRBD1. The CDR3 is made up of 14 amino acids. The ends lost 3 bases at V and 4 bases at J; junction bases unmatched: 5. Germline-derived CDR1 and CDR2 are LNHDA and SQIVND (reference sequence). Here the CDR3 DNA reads TGTGCCAGTAGTATCGGGACAGGAGGATACGAGCAGTACTTC. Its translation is CASSIGTGGYEQYF.

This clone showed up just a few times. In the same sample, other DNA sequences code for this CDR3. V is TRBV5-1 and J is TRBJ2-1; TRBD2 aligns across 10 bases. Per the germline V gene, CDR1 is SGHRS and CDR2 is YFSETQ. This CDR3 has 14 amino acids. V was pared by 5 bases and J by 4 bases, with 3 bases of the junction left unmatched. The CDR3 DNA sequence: TGCGCCAGCAGTTCTAGCGGGGGATACAATGAGCAGTTCTTC. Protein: CASSSSGGYNEQFF.

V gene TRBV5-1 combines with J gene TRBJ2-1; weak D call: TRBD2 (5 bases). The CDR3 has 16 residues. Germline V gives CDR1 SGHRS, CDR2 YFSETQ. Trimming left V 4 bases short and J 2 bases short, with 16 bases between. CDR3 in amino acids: CASSMLGSSPYNEQFF. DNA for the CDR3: TGCGCCAGCAGCATGCTTGGGAGTTCCCCCTACAATGAGCAGTTCTTC.

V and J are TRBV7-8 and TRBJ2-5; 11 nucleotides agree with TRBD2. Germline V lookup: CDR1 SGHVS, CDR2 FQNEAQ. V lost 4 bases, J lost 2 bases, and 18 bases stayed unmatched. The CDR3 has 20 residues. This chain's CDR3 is CASSSRRALAGGPRQETQYF. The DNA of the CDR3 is TGTGCCAGCAGCTCCCGTCGGGCGCTAGCGGGGGGTCCACGGCAAGAGACCCAGTACTTC. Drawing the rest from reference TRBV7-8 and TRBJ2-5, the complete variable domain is GAGVSQSPRYKVAKRGQDVALRCDPISGHVSLFWYQQALGQGPEFLTYFQNEAQLDKSGLPSDRFFAERPEGSVSTLKIQRTQQEDSAVYLCASSSRRALAGGPRQETQYFGPGTRLLVL.

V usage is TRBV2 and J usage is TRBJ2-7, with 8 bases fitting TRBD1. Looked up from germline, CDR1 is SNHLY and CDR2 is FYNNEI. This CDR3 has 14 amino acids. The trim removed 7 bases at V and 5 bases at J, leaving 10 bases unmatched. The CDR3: CASILETGVHEQYF. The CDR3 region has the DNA TGTGCCAGCATCTTGGAGACAGGGGTCCACGAGCAGTACTTC.

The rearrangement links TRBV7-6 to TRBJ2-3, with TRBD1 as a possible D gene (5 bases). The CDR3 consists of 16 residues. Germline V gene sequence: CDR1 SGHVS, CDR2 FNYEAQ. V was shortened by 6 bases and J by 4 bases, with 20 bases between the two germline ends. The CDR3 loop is CASRKRGRGTADTQYF. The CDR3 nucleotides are TGTGCCAGCAGGAAGAGAGGAAGGGGTACAGCAGATACGCAGTATTTT.

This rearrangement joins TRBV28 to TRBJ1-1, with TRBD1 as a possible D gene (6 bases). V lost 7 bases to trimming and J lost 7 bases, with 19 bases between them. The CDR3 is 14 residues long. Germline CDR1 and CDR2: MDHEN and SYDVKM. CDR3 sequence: CASTKTGNRIEAFF. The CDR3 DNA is TGTGCCAGCACTAAAACAGGGAACAGAATTGAAGCTTTCTTT.

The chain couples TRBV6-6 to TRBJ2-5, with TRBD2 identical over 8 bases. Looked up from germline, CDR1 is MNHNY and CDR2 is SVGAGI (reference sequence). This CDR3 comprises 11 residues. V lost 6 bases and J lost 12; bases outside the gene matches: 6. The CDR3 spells CASSLAGLKYF. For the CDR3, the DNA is TGTGCCAGCAGCTTAGCGGGGCTCAAGTACTTC.

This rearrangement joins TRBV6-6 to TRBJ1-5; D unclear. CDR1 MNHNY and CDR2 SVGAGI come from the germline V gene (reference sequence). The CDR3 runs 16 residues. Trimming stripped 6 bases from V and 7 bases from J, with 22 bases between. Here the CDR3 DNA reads TGTGCCAGCAGCCCTTCGTGGGTAACTGAGGGACAGCCCCAGCATTTT. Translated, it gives CASSPSWVTEGQPQHF.

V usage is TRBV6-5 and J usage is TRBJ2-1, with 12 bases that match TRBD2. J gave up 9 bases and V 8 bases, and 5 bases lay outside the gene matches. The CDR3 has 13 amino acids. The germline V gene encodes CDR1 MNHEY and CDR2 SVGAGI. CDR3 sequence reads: CASQLAGGLEQFF. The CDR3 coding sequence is TGTGCCAGCCAACTAGCGGGAGGTCTTGAGCAGTTCTTC.

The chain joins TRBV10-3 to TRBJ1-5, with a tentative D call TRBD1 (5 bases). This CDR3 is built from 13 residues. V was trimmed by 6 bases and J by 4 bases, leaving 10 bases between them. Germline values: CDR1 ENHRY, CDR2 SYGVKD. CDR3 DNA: TGTGCCATCAGCGGATCAGGGAATCAGCCCCAGCATTTT. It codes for CAISGSGNQPQHF.

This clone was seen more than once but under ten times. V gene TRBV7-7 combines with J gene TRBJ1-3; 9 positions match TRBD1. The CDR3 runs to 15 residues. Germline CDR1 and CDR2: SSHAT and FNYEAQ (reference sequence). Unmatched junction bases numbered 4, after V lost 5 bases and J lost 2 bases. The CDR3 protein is CASSTGTGTGNTIYF. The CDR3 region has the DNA TGTGCCAGCAGCACGGGGACAGGGACTGGAAACACCATATATTTT. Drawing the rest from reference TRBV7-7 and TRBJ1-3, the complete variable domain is GAGVSQSPRYKVTKRGQDVTLRCDPISSHATLYWYQQALGQGPEFLTYFNYEAQPDKSGLPSDRFSAERPEGSISTLTIQRTEQRDSAMYRCASSTGTGTGNTIYFGEGSWLTVV.

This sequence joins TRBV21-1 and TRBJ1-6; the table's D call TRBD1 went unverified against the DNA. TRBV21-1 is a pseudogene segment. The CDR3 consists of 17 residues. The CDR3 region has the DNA TGTGCCAGCAGCAAGCCAGGGGATTTCGGCTATAATTCACCCCTCCACTTT. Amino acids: CASSKPGDFGYNSPLHF.

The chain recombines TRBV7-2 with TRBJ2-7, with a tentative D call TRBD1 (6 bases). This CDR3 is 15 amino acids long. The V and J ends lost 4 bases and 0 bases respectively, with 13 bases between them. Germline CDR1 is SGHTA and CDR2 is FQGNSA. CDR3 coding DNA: TGTGCCAGCAGCTATTCGACAGGTCCCTCCTACGAGCAGTACTTC. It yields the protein CASSYSTGPSYEQYF.

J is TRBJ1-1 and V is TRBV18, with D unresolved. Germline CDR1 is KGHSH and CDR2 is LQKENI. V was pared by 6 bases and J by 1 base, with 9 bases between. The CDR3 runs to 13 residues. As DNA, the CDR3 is TGTGCCAGCTCGCCAAATCAGAACACTGAAGCTTTCTTT. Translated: CASSPNQNTEAFF. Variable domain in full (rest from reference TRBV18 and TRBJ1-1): NAGVMQNPRHLVRRRGQEARLRCSPMKGHSHVYWYRQLPEEGLKFMVYLQKENIIDESGMPKERFSAEFPKEGPSILRIQQVVRGDSAAYFCASSPNQNTEAFFGQGTRLTVV.

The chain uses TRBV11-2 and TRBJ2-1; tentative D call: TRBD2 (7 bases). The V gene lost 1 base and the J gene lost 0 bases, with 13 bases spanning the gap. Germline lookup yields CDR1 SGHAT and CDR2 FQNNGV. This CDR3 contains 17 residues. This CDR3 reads CASSLAGGRISYNEQFF. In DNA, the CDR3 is TGTGCCAGCAGCTTAGCGGGGGGCCGTATCTCCTACAATGAGCAGTTCTTC.